This passage covers 20 T cell receptor beta chains from one sample sequenced in a study of CD8 T cells in ankylosing spondylitis. One entry per CDR3 protein results from TCRdb running MiXCR on the 5' RACE reads. The sample records about 350,000 distinct CDR3 sequences, around 20% being singletons. Material: blood, either unsorted or a sorted T cell fraction (not recorded which). The receptors derive from a male donor with ankylosing spondylitis or in good health (not recorded which).

This clonotype was counted only a few times. The rearrangement links TRBV7-9 to TRBJ2-7, with TRBD2 matching over 14 bases. V shed 1 base and J 2 bases; nucleotides not matched to a gene: 1. Germline V lookup: CDR1 SEHNR, CDR2 FQNEAQ (reference sequence). The CDR3 loop spans 16 amino acids. CDR3 sequence: CASSLGTSGGTYEQYF. The CDR3 DNA sequence: TGTGCCAGCAGCTTAGGGACTAGCGGGGGGACCTACGAGCAGTACTTC.

This clonotype has a handful of counts. The chain is built from TRBV12-3 or TRBV12-4 and TRBJ2-1, with D hard to call. The V gene lost 8 bases and the J gene lost 5 bases, with 7 bases spanning the gap. CDR3 length: 11 amino acids. Here the CDR3 reads CASSTDNEQFF. The CDR3 bases are TGTGCCAGCTCTACAGACAATGAGCAGTTCTTC.

This clonotype appeared a few times. CDR3 sequence (DNA): TGTGCCAGCAGTTCCCGGCGATCGTCGGTCACAGATACGCAGTATTTT. Protein product: CASSSRRSSVTDTQYF. This chain connects TRBV28 to TRBJ2-3; D remains ambiguous. Deletions cut 4 bases from V and 2 bases from J, with 16 bases between. The CDR3 loop spans 16 amino acids. The germline V gene has CDR1 MDHEN and CDR2 SYDVKM.

This clonotype was observed a handful of times. The V call is TRBV7-9, the J call TRBJ2-3; unclear D gene. CDR3 length: 17 amino acids. Trimming left V 1 base short and J 0 bases short, with 14 bases between. Germline loops: CDR1 SEHNR, CDR2 FQNEAQ (reference sequence). The CDR3 region has the DNA TGTGCCAGCAGCTTAGAGAATGCAGGAGCTAGCACAGATACGCAGTATTTT. Its protein is CASSLENAGASTDTQYF.

This chain joins TRBV28 and TRBJ2-1; perhaps TRBD1 as D (5 bases). The CDR3 extends over 16 amino acids. From germline, CDR1 is MDHEN and CDR2 SYDVKM. With 5 bases removed from V and 2 bases from J, the gap between germline ends came to 16 bases. The CDR3 DNA sequence: TGTGCCAGCAGTCCTCCTTGGACACAAACCTACAATGAGCAGTTCTTC. Translation: CASSPPWTQTYNEQFF.

This chain connects TRBV12-3 or TRBV12-4 to TRBJ2-5; D is perhaps TRBD2 (6 bases). Trimming cost V 3 bases and J 3 bases, with 17 bases left between them. This CDR3 contains 16 residues. CDR3 DNA sequence: TGTGCCAGCAGTTTCCCCCGGGGGTCGGGAGAAGAGACCCAGTACTTC. It encodes CASSFPRGSGEETQYF.

In this sample, this clonotype turned up many times. The chain uses TRBV27 and TRBJ1-3; D is unresolved. Trimming shortened V by 1 base and J by 0 bases, and 1 base separated the two germline ends. This CDR3 contains 13 residues. CDR1 MNHEY and CDR2 SMNVEV come from the germline V gene (reference sequence). This chain's CDR3 is CASSLFSGNTIYF. The CDR3 coding sequence is TGTGCCAGCAGTTTATTCTCTGGAAACACCATATATTTT.

The chain joins TRBV29-1 to TRBJ2-1; D might be TRBD2 (5 bases). The germline V gene encodes CDR1 SQVTM and CDR2 ANQGSEA. The CDR3 is made up of 15 amino acids. The V end lost 0 bases, the J end lost 4 bases, and 13 bases lay between the germline ends. The CDR3 is CSVEDAGLSYNEQFF. CDR3 nucleotide sequence: TGCAGCGTTGAAGATGCGGGTTTAAGTTACAATGAGCAGTTCTTC.

The chain has TRBV5-6 and TRBJ2-7; TRBD2 matches at 7 bases. The V gene end was trimmed by 4 bases and the J gene end by 9 bases; junction bases not matched to a gene: 16. The CDR3 sequence is 15 residues long. Germline V gene lookup returns CDR1 SGHDT and CDR2 YYEEEE. In nucleotides, the CDR3 is TGTGCCAGCAGCCTCTGGCGGGACTACCTACGAGTGCAGTACTTC. Translation gives CASSLWRDYLRVQYF.

This chain links TRBV28 with TRBJ2-1; weak D call: TRBD1 (5 bases). CDR1 and CDR2 (germline): MDHEN, SYDVKM. Between the trimmed V and J ends, which lost 2 bases and 8 bases, there was a span of 13 bases. CDR3 length equals 14 residues. CDR3 sequence reads: CASSLTPVGHEQFF. The CDR3 DNA is TGTGCCAGCAGTTTAACTCCGGTGGGGCATGAGCAGTTCTTC.

This clonotype has just a few counts. V is TRBV12-3 or TRBV12-4 and J is TRBJ1-2; D unclear. V shed 4 bases and J shed 3 bases, with 18 bases lying between them. The length of the CDR3 is 16 residues. In DNA, the CDR3 is TGTGCCAGCAGTTCTGCAGTGGTTGGCCGGGACTATGGCTACACCTTC. Translating it yields CASSSAVVGRDYGYTF.

In its sample, this clonotype was seen a few times. The rearrangement uses TRBV29-1 and TRBJ2-1; D is unresolved. Per the germline V gene, CDR1 is SQVTM and CDR2 is ANQGSEA. V lost 1 base, J lost 1 base, and 11 bases lay in between. The CDR3 covers 15 residues. The CDR3 nucleotides are TGCAGCGTTGAAGGTCTGCTCCCGTCCTACAATGAGCAGTTCTTC. Protein: CSVEGLLPSYNEQFF.

The chain recombines TRBV10-1 with TRBJ2-7; D is unresolved. The CDR3 spans 14 residues. V was trimmed by 4 bases and J by 8 bases, leaving 18 bases between them. CDR1 is WNHNN and CDR2 is SYGVQD in the germline V gene (reference sequence). CDR3 coding DNA: TGCGCCAGCAGTGTTTACCCAGGAACGGGTCAGCAGTACTTC. This codes for CASSVYPGTGQQYF.

This clonotype was seen more than once but under ten times. V and J are TRBV30 and TRBJ2-5; D call uncertain. The length of the CDR3 is 13 residues. Trimming took off 0 bases at V and 2 bases at J, with 7 bases between the two ends. Germline values: CDR1 GTSNPN, CDR2 SVGIG (reference sequence). CDR3 DNA sequence: TGTGCCTGGAGTGTAGGGTGGCAAGAGACCCAGTACTTC. Translation gives CAWSVGWQETQYF.

V gene TRBV5-1 combines with J gene TRBJ2-7; 11 nucleotides line up with TRBD2. V was pared by 2 bases and J by 0 bases, with 1 base of the junction left unmatched. The CDR3 totals 15 residues. CDR1 and CDR2 (germline): SGHRS, YFSETQ. CDR3 in amino acids: CASSLTSGGSYEQYF. CDR3 DNA sequence: TGCGCCAGCAGCTTAACTAGCGGGGGCTCCTACGAGCAGTACTTC.

The rearrangement links TRBV10-2 to TRBJ2-5; TRBD2 agrees at 10 bases. J gave up 5 bases and V 4 bases, and 10 bases lay outside the gene matches. Germline V lookup: CDR1 WSHSY, CDR2 SAAADI. The CDR3 has 16 residues. The CDR3 DNA is TGCGCCAGCAGTGTTCGGCCAGCGGGGGGGTTGGAGACCCAGTACTTC. Amino acids: CASSVRPAGGLETQYF.

The chain is built from TRBV12-3 or TRBV12-4 and TRBJ1-1; TRBD1 is a possible D gene (6 bases). CDR3 length: 14 amino acids. The ends were cut back, 1 base at V and 6 bases at J, with 12 bases in the middle. As DNA, the CDR3 is TGTGCCAGCAGTTTAGGGCCCGGGGGCCCTGAAGCTTTCTTT. Its translation is CASSLGPGGPEAFF.

This clonotype was observed many times. The chain recombines TRBV2 with TRBJ2-7; D might be TRBD1 (6 bases). Germline V gene sequence: CDR1 SNHLY, CDR2 FYNNEI. Trimming took 5 bases from V and 5 from J, leaving 7 bases between them. This CDR3 contains 11 residues. The CDR3 region is CASSYRDEQYF. The DNA for the CDR3 is TGTGCCAGCAGTTACAGGGACGAGCAGTACTTC.

This clonotype was found many times. CDR3 in DNA: TGTGCCAGCAGCCAAGAATATGGCCTAGCGGCAGAGACCCAGTACTTC. It specifies CASSQEYGLAAETQYF. This chain connects TRBV3-1 to TRBJ2-5; the match to TRBD2 covers 7 bases. Losses at the gene ends were 0 bases for V and 4 bases for J; bases not matched to a gene: 8. The CDR3 is 16 residues long. Germline loops: CDR1 LGHDT, CDR2 YNNKEL (reference sequence).

The CDR3 region is CASSQEWGGGGPSTDTQYF. CDR3 DNA: TGTGCCAGCAGCCAAGAGTGGGGCGGTGGGGGCCCTAGCACAGATACGCAGTATTTT. The chain has TRBV4-2 and TRBJ2-3; possibly TRBD1 for D (6 bases). Germline V gene sequence: CDR1 LGHNA, CDR2 YNFKEQ. V lost 0 bases to trimming and J lost 0 bases, with 19 bases between them. The CDR3 runs 19 residues.